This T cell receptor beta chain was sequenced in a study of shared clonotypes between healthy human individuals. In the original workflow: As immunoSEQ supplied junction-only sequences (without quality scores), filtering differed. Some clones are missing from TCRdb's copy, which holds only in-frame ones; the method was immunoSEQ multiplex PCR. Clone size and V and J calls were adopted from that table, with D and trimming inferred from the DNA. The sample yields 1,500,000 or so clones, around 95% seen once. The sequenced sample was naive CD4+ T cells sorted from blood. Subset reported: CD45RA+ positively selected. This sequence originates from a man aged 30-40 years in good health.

The CDR3 loop is CASGSALREQYF. CDR3 DNA sequence: TGTGCCAGCGGGAGCGCCCTACGGGAGCAGTACTTC. This chain uses TRBV28 with TRBJ2-7; a weak D match, TRBD2 (5 bases). Germline CDR1 and CDR2: MDHEN and SYDVKM. The CDR3 has 12 amino acids. Trimming stripped 8 bases from V and 7 bases from J, with 15 bases between. The variable domain in full, with the rest retrieved from reference TRBV28 and TRBJ2-7, is DVKVTQSSRYLVKRTGEKVFLECVQDMDHENMFWYRQDPGLGLRLIYFSYDVKMKEKGDIPEGYSVSREKKERFSLILESASTNQTSMYLCASGSALREQYFGPGTRLTVT.